The present TCR beta chain was sequenced within a study of glioma-infiltrating T cells after dendritic cell vaccination. TCRdb's copy holds only in-frame clones and misses some; the assay was immunoSEQ multiplex PCR. The sample consists of about 99,000 clones, around 80% of them appearing once. Time point denoted: after dendritic cell vaccination, including at tumor progression/relapse. The V gene lost 11 bases and the J gene lost 0 bases, with 12 bases spanning the gap. The CDR3 runs to 13 residues. In germline, CDR1 is SNHLY, CDR2 FYNNEI. The source of this sequence is a human donor with glioblastoma. The material was blood, obtained after dendritic cell vaccination. The chain links TRBV2 to TRBJ2-3; D not certain. The CDR3 reads CASWAASTDTQYF. The CDR3 DNA reads TGTGCCTCATGGGCAGCTAGCACAGATACGCAGTATTTT.